These 3 T cell receptor beta chains were all obtained from the same sample, sequenced in a study of blood T cell repertoires in COVID-19. Clones were sequenced by immunoSEQ multiplex PCR, and TCRdb holds only the in-frame ones, with some missing. The repertoire holds nearly 110,000 clones, over 55% seen once, with 0.9% in the top ten. The specimen sequenced was peripheral blood. Every receptor here comes from a human donor with acute or convalescent COVID-19. The donor label of this sample is uncertain.

J is TRBJ2-1 and V is TRBV5-5; D remains unclear. The germline V gene has CDR1 SGHKS and CDR2 YYEKEE (reference sequence). The CDR3 is 11 amino acids. Trimming removed 2 bases at V and 5 bases at J, with 2 bases between. The CDR3 DNA reads TGTGCCAGCAGCTTCGACAATGAGCAGTTCTTC. It translates to CASSFDNEQFF. The whole variable domain, remainder taken from reference TRBV5-5 and TRBJ2-1, is DAGVTQSPTHLIKTRGQQVTLRCSPISGHKSVSWYQQVLGQGPQFIFQYYEKEERGRGNFPDRFSARQFPNYSSELNVNALLLGDSALYLCASSFDNEQFFGPGTRLTVL.

The genes are TRBV5-1 and TRBJ2-1, with 14 bases matching TRBD2. The CDR3 is 19 amino acids. V was clipped by 1 base and J by 0 bases; unmatched bases: 6. Germline V lookup: CDR1 SGHRS, CDR2 YFSETQ. The CDR3 is CASSLRTSGGFSSYNEQFF. CDR3 DNA sequence: TGCGCCAGCAGCTTGAGGACTAGCGGGGGGTTTAGCTCCTACAATGAGCAGTTCTTC.

This chain joins TRBV20-1 and TRBJ2-1, with TRBD1 matching 9 bases. The CDR3 length is 11 residues. Germline CDR1 and CDR2: DFQATT and SNEGSKA (reference sequence). V shed 4 bases, J shed 10 bases, and the junction held 2 bases outside the gene matches. The CDR3 region has the DNA TGCAGTGCTACGGGGACAGGGGAGCAGTTCTTC. Its translation: CSATGTGEQFF.